The 21 T cell receptor beta chains in this list originate from one sample, sequenced in a study of shared clonotypes between healthy human individuals. CD8 cells classed as naive were CD45RO-negative and positively selected for CCR7, excluding terminally differentiated effector memory CD45RA+ cells. The assay was immunoSEQ multiplex PCR, and TCRdb's table has in-frame clones only and misses some. The sample consists of about 2.2 million clones, 93% of them appearing once. Sequencing was carried out using naive CD8+ T cells from PBMCs. These receptors all come from a young man in good health. Some clones in this sample may be carry-over from other donors' samples.

This clone was recorded once. This CDR3 reads CASSLALGGETQYF. The CDR3 bases are TGTGCCAGCAGCTTAGCCTTGGGGGGGGAGACCCAGTACTTC. J is TRBJ2-5 and V is TRBV7-8, with 7 bases fitting TRBD2. This CDR3 comprises 14 residues. The germline V gene encodes CDR1 SGHVS and CDR2 FQNEAQ. The V and J ends lost 0 bases and 5 bases, in that order; junction bases with no gene match: 3. Filled out from reference TRBV7-8 and TRBJ2-5, the complete variable domain reads GAGVSQSPRYKVAKRGQDVALRCDPISGHVSLFWYQQALGQGPEFLTYFQNEAQLDKSGLPSDRFFAERPEGSVSTLKIQRTQQEDSAVYLCASSLALGGETQYFGPGTRLLVL.

Notes on this clone: This specimen includes other DNA sequences encoding the same CDR3. This chain joins TRBV29-1 and TRBJ1-1; tentative D call: TRBD1 (5 bases). The CDR3 has 12 residues. CDR1 is SQVTM and CDR2 is ANQGSEA in the germline V gene. Trimming left V 4 bases short and J 4 bases short, with 10 bases between. CDR3 coding DNA: TGCAGCGTTGTCGGGGGAAGCACTGAAGCTTTCTTT. Translating it yields CSVVGGSTEAFF.

The rearrangement links TRBV5-8 to TRBJ1-3; D call uncertain. Per the germline V gene, CDR1 is SGHTS and CDR2 is YDEGEE. The CDR3 sequence is 15 residues long. Trimming took off 0 bases at V and 0 bases at J, with 7 bases between the two ends. CDR3 sequence: CASSLEGNSGNTIYF. The CDR3 nucleotides are TGTGCCAGCAGCTTGGAGGGCAACTCTGGAAACACCATATATTTT.

This sequence joins TRBV7-3 and TRBJ2-5, with D maybe TRBD1 (6 bases). Trimming shortened V by 5 bases and J by 4 bases, and 17 bases separated the two germline ends. CDR1 is SGHTA and CDR2 is FQGTGA in the germline V gene. The CDR3 spans 15 residues. The CDR3 nucleotides are TGTGCCAGCAGCGCCCATTCAGGGGTTGGAGAGACCCAGTACTTC. This translates into CASSAHSGVGETQYF.

On this clone: Other DNA sequences of this sample code for an identical CDR3. This sequence joins TRBV4-3 and TRBJ1-1; no clear D gene. Germline V lookup: CDR1 LGHNA, CDR2 YSLEER. The CDR3 spans 13 residues. With 1 base removed from V and 1 base from J, the gap between germline ends came to 4 bases. CDR3 amino acids: CASSQVSNTEAFF. As DNA, the CDR3 is TGCGCCAGCAGCCAAGTGTCGAACACTGAAGCTTTCTTT.

The rearrangement joins TRBV4-3 to TRBJ2-1, with 9 bases matching TRBD2. In germline, CDR1 is LGHNA, CDR2 YSLEER. With 1 base clipped from V and 0 bases from J, the junction kept 4 bases outside the gene matches. The CDR3 spans 17 residues. The CDR3 here is CASSQGSGGSSYNEQFF. The DNA of the CDR3 is TGCGCCAGCAGCCAAGGTAGCGGGGGAAGCTCCTACAATGAGCAGTTCTTC.

The V call is TRBV19, the J call TRBJ2-2, with D possibly TRBD1 on 6 matching bases. CDR1 and CDR2 (germline): LNHDA, SQIVND (reference sequence). The V end was cut by 3 bases, the J end by 9 bases, with 14 bases between. The CDR3 runs to 14 residues. The CDR3 nucleotides read TGTGCCAGTAGTATCCTCCAGGGGTTCCGGGAGCTGTTTTTT. Protein: CASSILQGFRELFF.

About this clone itself: Other DNA sequences in the same sample also yield this CDR3. This chain joins TRBV28 and TRBJ2-1, with D possibly matching TRBD1 (5 bases). The CDR3 sequence is 14 residues long. The V gene's germline CDR1 is MDHEN and CDR2 SYDVKM. The V end was cut by 4 bases, the J end by 1 base, with 8 bases between. The CDR3 sequence is CASSYQGSYNEQFF. The DNA of the CDR3 is TGTGCCAGCAGTTATCAGGGATCCTACAATGAGCAGTTCTTC.

Concerning this clone: The same CDR3 can be traced to other DNA sequences in this sample. The V call is TRBV7-9, the J call TRBJ2-5; D uncertain. Looked up from germline, CDR1 is SEHNR and CDR2 is FQNEAQ (reference sequence). The CDR3 is 11 residues long. V was clipped by 5 bases and J by 2 bases, with 3 bases between them. The CDR3 sequence is CASSPQETQYF. DNA for the CDR3: TGTGCCAGCAGCCCACAAGAGACCCAGTACTTC. The full variable domain, rest sourced from reference TRBV7-9 and TRBJ2-5, is DTGVSQNPRHKITKRGQNVTFRCDPISEHNRLYWYRQTLGQGPEFLTYFQNEAQLEKSRLLSDRFSAERPKGSFSTLEIQRTEQGDSAMYLCASSPQETQYFGPGTRLLVL.

The chain links TRBV27 to TRBJ2-2; no clear D. V was pared by 6 bases and J by 2 bases, with 10 bases between. The CDR3 is 14 amino acids. Germline V gives CDR1 MNHEY, CDR2 SMNVEV (reference sequence). The CDR3 bases are TGTGCCAGCAGCTGGGGTCGAAACACCGGGGAGCTGTTTTTT. It encodes CASSWGRNTGELFF.

This chain joins TRBV6-1 and TRBJ2-2, with D uncertain. Germline CDR1 MNHNS, CDR2 SASEGT. V was cut by 9 bases and J by 4 bases, with 15 bases left in between. CDR3 length: 14 residues. The CDR3: CASRIWAATGELFF. CDR3 nucleotide sequence: TGTGCCAGTAGGATTTGGGCCGCCACCGGGGAGCTGTTTTTT.

This clone was found once. CDR3 in amino acids: CASQLQGVNTEAFF. DNA for the CDR3: TGTGCCAGCCAACTACAAGGAGTGAACACTGAAGCTTTCTTT. The chain carries TRBV27 and TRBJ1-1, with unresolved D. V lost 8 bases to trimming and J lost 0 bases, with 13 bases between them. There are 14 residues in the CDR3. CDR1 MNHEY and CDR2 SMNVEV come from the germline V gene (reference sequence).

A note on this clone: This same CDR3 is encoded by further DNA sequences in the sample. V gene TRBV7-3 combines with J gene TRBJ2-1, with D perhaps matching TRBD2 (5 bases). Germline CDR1 and CDR2: SGHTA and FQGTGA. V dropped 1 base and J dropped 3 bases, with 10 bases sitting between them. The CDR3 loop spans 15 amino acids. The CDR3 region is CASSLRLADYNEQFF. CDR3 DNA sequence: TGTGCCAGCAGCTTAAGGCTAGCCGACTACAATGAGCAGTTCTTC.

The chain links TRBV6-5 to TRBJ2-1, with 12 nucleotides matching TRBD2. The ends lost 4 bases at V and 9 bases at J; junction bases unmatched: 7. The CDR3 consists of 15 residues. The germline gives CDR1 MNHEY, CDR2 SVGAGI. The CDR3 DNA follows: TGTGCCAGCAGTTTTCGACTAGCGGGGGCGGGTGAGCAGTTCTTC. Protein: CASSFRLAGAGEQFF.

Remarks on this clone: Other DNA sequences in this specimen translate into the identical CDR3. The chain has TRBV27 and TRBJ1-1, with a weak D call TRBD1 (5 bases). The CDR3 is 13 amino acids. Germline CDR1 MNHEY, CDR2 SMNVEV (reference sequence). Trimming took 3 bases from V and 6 from J, leaving 11 bases between them. In DNA form, the CDR3 reads TGTGCCAGCAGTTTGATGGGCAGGGCTGAAGCTTTCTTT. Residues: CASSLMGRAEAFF.

The J gene is TRBJ1-1, the V gene TRBV19; 7 nucleotides agree with TRBD1. The ends lost 3 bases at V and 0 bases at J; junction bases unmatched: 7. From germline, CDR1 is LNHDA and CDR2 SQIVND (reference sequence). This CDR3 contains 16 residues. CDR3 DNA: TGTGCCAGTAGTATGAGGAGGGGGCAGATGAACACTGAAGCTTTCTTT. This translates into CASSMRRGQMNTEAFF.

As for this clone: The same CDR3 is also encoded by other DNA sequences in this sample. The chain recombines TRBV18 with TRBJ1-1; D gene unclear. CDR1 and CDR2 from the germline V gene are KGHSH and LQKENI. The CDR3 has 13 amino acids. Trimming removed 2 bases from V and 0 bases from J, with 4 bases in between. The CDR3 reads CASSPGVNTEAFF. The CDR3 DNA follows: TGTGCCAGCTCACCAGGGGTGAACACTGAAGCTTTCTTT.

The chain couples TRBV7-6 to TRBJ1-1; TRBD1 aligns across 10 bases. Looked up from germline, CDR1 is SGHVS and CDR2 is FNYEAQ. V gave up 6 bases and J gave up 7 bases; unmatched junction bases: 5. The CDR3 extends over 13 amino acids. The CDR3 here is CASSPDRGLEAFF. The CDR3, as DNA: TGTGCCAGCAGTCCAGACAGGGGGCTTGAAGCTTTCTTT.

Here the CDR3 DNA reads TGTGCCAGCAGCTTAGCGGGAGGGCCGGGCAATGAGCAGTTCTTC. This sequence encodes CASSLAGGPGNEQFF. The V gene is TRBV5-8, the J gene TRBJ2-1; TRBD2 matches 10 bases. The CDR3 sequence is 15 residues long. The ends lost 2 bases at V and 6 bases at J; junction bases unmatched: 5. Germline V gene lookup returns CDR1 SGHTS and CDR2 YDEGEE. Full variable domain (missing parts from reference TRBV5-8 and TRBJ2-1): EAGVTQSPTHLIKTRGQQATLRCSPISGHTSVYWYQQALGLGLQFLLWYDEGEERNRGNFPPRFSGRQFPNYSSELNVNALELEDSALYLCASSLAGGPGNEQFFGPGTRLTVL.

The chain employs TRBV4-3 and TRBJ2-7, with 8 positions matching TRBD1. This CDR3 is built from 15 residues. Germline loops: CDR1 LGHNA, CDR2 YSLEER. V lost 1 base, J lost 2 bases, and 4 bases stayed unmatched. The chain's CDR3 is CASSQAQGVPYEQYF. The CDR3 bases are TGCGCCAGCAGCCAAGCACAGGGGGTTCCCTACGAGCAGTACTTC.

This rearrangement joins TRBV9 to TRBJ2-1; D unclear. The CDR3 is 17 residues long. Germline CDR1 and CDR2: SGDLS and YYNGEE. V was trimmed by 2 bases and J by 0 bases, leaving 15 bases between them. CDR3 nucleotides: TGTGCCAGCAGCGTCCTCGACTTGTACCTCTCCTACAATGAGCAGTTCTTC. It encodes CASSVLDLYLSYNEQFF.